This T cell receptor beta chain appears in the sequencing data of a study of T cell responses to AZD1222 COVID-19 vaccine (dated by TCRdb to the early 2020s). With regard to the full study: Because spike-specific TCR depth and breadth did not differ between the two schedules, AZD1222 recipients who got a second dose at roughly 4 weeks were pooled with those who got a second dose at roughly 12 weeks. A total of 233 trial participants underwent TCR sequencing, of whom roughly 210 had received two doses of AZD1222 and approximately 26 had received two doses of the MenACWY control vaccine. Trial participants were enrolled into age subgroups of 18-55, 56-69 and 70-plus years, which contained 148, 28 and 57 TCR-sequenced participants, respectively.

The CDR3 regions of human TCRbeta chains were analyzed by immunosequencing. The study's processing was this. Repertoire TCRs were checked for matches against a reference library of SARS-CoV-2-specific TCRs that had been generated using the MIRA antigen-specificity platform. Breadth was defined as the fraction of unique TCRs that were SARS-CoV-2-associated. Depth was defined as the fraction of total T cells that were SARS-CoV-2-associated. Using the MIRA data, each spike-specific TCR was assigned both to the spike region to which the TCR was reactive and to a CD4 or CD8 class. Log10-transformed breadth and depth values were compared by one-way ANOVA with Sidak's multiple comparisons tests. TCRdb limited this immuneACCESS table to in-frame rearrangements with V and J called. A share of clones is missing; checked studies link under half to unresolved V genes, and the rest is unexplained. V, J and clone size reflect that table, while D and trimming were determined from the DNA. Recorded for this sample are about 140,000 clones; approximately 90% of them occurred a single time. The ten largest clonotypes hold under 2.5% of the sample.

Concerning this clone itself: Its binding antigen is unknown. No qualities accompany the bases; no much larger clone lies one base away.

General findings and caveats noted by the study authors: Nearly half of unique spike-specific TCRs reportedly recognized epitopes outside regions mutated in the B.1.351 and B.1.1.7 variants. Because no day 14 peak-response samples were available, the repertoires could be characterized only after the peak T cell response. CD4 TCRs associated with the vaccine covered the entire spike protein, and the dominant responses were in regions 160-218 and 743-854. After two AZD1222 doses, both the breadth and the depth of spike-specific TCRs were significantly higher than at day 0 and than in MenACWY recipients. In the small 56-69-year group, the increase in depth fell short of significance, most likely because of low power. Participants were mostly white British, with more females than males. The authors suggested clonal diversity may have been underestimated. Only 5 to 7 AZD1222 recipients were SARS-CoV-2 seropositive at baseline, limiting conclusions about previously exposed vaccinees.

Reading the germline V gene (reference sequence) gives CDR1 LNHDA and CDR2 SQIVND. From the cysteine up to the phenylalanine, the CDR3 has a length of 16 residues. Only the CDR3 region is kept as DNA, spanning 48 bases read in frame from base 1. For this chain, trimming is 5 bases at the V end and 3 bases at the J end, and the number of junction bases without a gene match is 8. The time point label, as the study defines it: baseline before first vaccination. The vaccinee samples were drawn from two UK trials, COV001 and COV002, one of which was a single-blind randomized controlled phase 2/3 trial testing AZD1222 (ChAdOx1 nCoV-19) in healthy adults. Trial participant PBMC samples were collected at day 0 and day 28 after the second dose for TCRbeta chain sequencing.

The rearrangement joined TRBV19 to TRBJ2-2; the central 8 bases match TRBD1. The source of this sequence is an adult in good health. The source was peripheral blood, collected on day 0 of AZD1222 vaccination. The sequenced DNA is TGTGCCAGTAGTCCCAGGGGGCGAGGGGACACCGGGGAGCTGTTTTTT. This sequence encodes CASSPRGRGDTGELFF.